Shown below are 17 T cell receptor beta chains from a single sample sequenced in a study of T cells in Graves' hyperthyroidism and ophthalmopathy (dated by TCRdb to between 2017 and 2020). Library preparation employed multiplex PCR. TCRdb lists the instrument as Illumina HiSeq 2000. The TCR beta CDR3 regions were amplified from RNA transcripts. For the first round of RT-PCR on the TCR CDR3, the HTBI primer set was used together with the Qiagen OneStep RT-PCR kit. TCRdb handled the public reads itself, with Q25 trimming in fastp and clone calling in MiXCR, and kept productive beta chains. Rows merge per CDR3 protein into single entries with the most common DNA and genes. A total of roughly 720,000 distinct CDR3 sequences appear in this sample, around a sixth of them only once. The ten largest clones take up around 15% of the sample. The material sequenced was blood. Receptors were obtained from a man aged 45 to 65 with Graves' hyperthyroidism.

This clonotype has a count of ten or more. The genes are TRBV28 and TRBJ1-3; perhaps TRBD1 as D (5 bases). V lost 7 bases to trimming and J lost 4 bases, with 17 bases between them. This CDR3 has 15 residues. Germline V lookup: CDR1 MDHEN, CDR2 SYDVKM. CDR3 bases: TGTGCCAGCACCCTCGACAGCTCCCGCGGAAACACCATATATTTT. This translates into CASTLDSSRGNTIYF.

The CDR3 region has the DNA TGTGCCAGTAGTTCAGGGACAGGGATGCACGAGCAGTACTTC. Its translation is CASSSGTGMHEQYF. The chain couples TRBV19 to TRBJ2-7; 9 bases are shared with TRBD1. Germline V lookup: CDR1 LNHDA, CDR2 SQIVND (reference sequence). V lost 5 bases and J lost 5; bases outside the gene matches: 7. The CDR3 has 14 amino acids.

This clonotype was detected a few times. This chain uses TRBV6-2 or TRBV6-3 with TRBJ2-3; 9 bases agree with TRBD2. Per the germline V gene, CDR1 is MNHEY and CDR2 is SVGEGT. CDR3 length: 14 residues. V trimming: 6 bases; J trimming: 6 bases; junction bases outside the gene matches: 7. In DNA form, the CDR3 reads TGTGCCAGCAGAACCGGGACTAGCCCGGATACGCAGTATTTT. Translation: CASRTGTSPDTQYF.

This clonotype has more than one count but fewer than ten. A read error may account for a junction end that differs from germline. This rearrangement joins TRBV28 to TRBJ2-5, with TRBD1 matching over 11 bases. Germline assignment: CDR1 MDHEN and CDR2 SYDVKM. This CDR3 comprises 15 residues. The CDR3 bases are TGTGCCGGCAGTCCCCGGACAGGGGGCGTCGAGACCCAGTACTTC. It codes for CAGSPRTGGVETQYF. Full variable domain (remainder filled in from reference TRBV28 and TRBJ2-5): DVKVTQSSRYLVKRTGEKVFLECVQDMDHENMFWYRQDPGLGLRLIYFSYDVKMKEKGDIPEGYSVSREKKERFSLILESASTNQTSMYLCAGSPRTGGVETQYFGPGTRLLVL.

This clonotype showed up many times. The chain employs TRBV28 and TRBJ2-2, with a possible D match to TRBD2 (6 bases). The CDR3 extends over 15 amino acids. The ends were cut back, 5 bases at V and 3 bases at J, with 13 bases in the middle. The germline V gene encodes CDR1 MDHEN and CDR2 SYDVKM. This CDR3 is CASSGPGLHTGELFF. CDR3 nucleotides: TGTGCCAGCAGTGGCCCGGGACTTCACACCGGGGAGCTGTTTTTT.

This clonotype occurred a few times. The V gene is TRBV19, the J gene TRBJ2-1; possible D gene TRBD1, 5 bases. V lost 8 bases, J lost 6 bases, and 11 bases lay in between. Germline CDR1 reads LNHDA; CDR2 reads SQIVND (reference sequence). CDR3 length: 12 amino acids. The CDR3 nucleotides read TGTGCCAGTTCAGACAGCCGCAATGAGCAGTTCTTC. Residues: CASSDSRNEQFF.

This clonotype was observed a few times. The genes are TRBV19 and TRBJ2-6; tentative D call: TRBD2 (6 bases). CDR1 is LNHDA and CDR2 is SQIVND in the germline V gene (reference sequence). Between the trimmed V and J ends, which lost 5 bases and 0 bases, there was a span of 14 bases. The CDR3 consists of 17 residues. This CDR3 is CASSVGDSLSGANVLTF. The CDR3 bases are TGTGCCAGTAGTGTGGGGGACTCTCTCTCTGGGGCCAACGTCCTGACTTTC.

As for this clonotype: Being one base from a much bigger clone, this may be a read error. The chain carries TRBV10-3 and TRBJ2-2, with 9 bases fitting TRBD2. Germline V CDR1 and CDR2: ENHRY, SYGVKD. Germline trimming cut 4 bases from V and 6 bases from J; bases unmatched to any gene: 0. The CDR3 totals 13 residues. CDR3 amino acids: CAISGLAAGELFF. CDR3 DNA sequence: TGTGCCATCAGTGGACTAGCGGCCGGGGAGCTGTTTTTT.

This clonotype has ten or more counts. The chain links TRBV12-3 or TRBV12-4 to TRBJ1-5, with TRBD1 matching 8 bases. Trimming at V came to 6 bases and at J to 7 bases, leaving 8 bases not matched to a gene. This CDR3 comprises 14 residues. CDR3 bases: TGTGCCAGCAGACGACAGGGGTTACGACAGCCCCAGCATTTT. It is translated as CASRRQGLRQPQHF.

This clonotype was recorded at least ten times. The chain couples TRBV2 to TRBJ2-7; either TRBD1 or TRBD2 may supply D (5 bases each). Germline lookup yields CDR1 SNHLY and CDR2 FYNNEI. V shed 8 bases and J shed 3 bases, with 20 bases lying between them. This CDR3 is built from 15 residues. Written as DNA, the CDR3 is TGTGCCAGCCTCAACGGGGCTAGGCCAATCTACGAGCAGTACTTC. Its translation is CASLNGARPIYEQYF. Full variable domain (missing parts from reference TRBV2 and TRBJ2-7): EPEVTQTPSHQVTQMGQEVILRCVPISNHLYFYWYRQILGQKVEFLVSFYNNEISEKSEIFDDQFSVERPDGSNFTLKIRSTKLEDSAMYFCASLNGARPIYEQYFGPGTRLTVT.

The V call is TRBV7-9, the J call TRBJ2-7; TRBD1 agrees at 11 bases. The CDR3 extends over 15 amino acids. The germline V gene has CDR1 SEHNR and CDR2 FQNEAQ (reference sequence). V shed 1 base and J 3 bases; nucleotides not matched to a gene: 2. The CDR3 DNA is TGTGCCAGCAGCTTAGAGGGACAGGGGGTCTACGAGCAGTACTTC. This encodes CASSLEGQGVYEQYF.

This clonotype was detected only once. A much larger clone differs by one base, so this may be a read error. The chain couples TRBV7-6 to TRBJ2-2, with D unclear. The length of the CDR3 is 16 residues. Germline V lookup: CDR1 SGHVS, CDR2 FNYEAQ. Trimming cost V 5 bases and J 1 base, with 14 bases left between them. CDR3 in amino acids: CASSLEVGWNTGELFF. The CDR3 DNA sequence: TGTGCCAGCAGCCTTGAGGTGGGGTGGAACACCGGGGAGCTGTTTTTT.

This clonotype occurred many times. The chain combines TRBV12-3 or TRBV12-4 with TRBJ2-3, with 7 positions matching TRBD2. V was clipped by 3 bases and J by 0 bases; unmatched bases: 3. The CDR3 totals 15 residues. CDR3 nucleotide sequence: TGTGCCAGCAGTTTTGGGACTACCAGCACAGATACGCAGTATTTT. Amino acids: CASSFGTTSTDTQYF.

This clonotype was counted only a few times. This chain uses TRBV13 with TRBJ2-2; no firm D call. CDR1 and CDR2 from the germline V gene are PRHDT and FYEKMQ (reference sequence). The germline V and J ends were trimmed by 5 bases and 6 bases, with 19 bases remaining between them. The CDR3 extends over 16 amino acids. The CDR3 DNA reads TGTGCCAGCAGCCCCCTTCGGGCAGGAGATCCCGGGGAGCTGTTTTTT. Amino acid sequence: CASSPLRAGDPGELFF.

This clonotype was counted ten times or more. The chain couples TRBV6-6 to TRBJ2-5; D ambiguous. The CDR3 totals 16 residues. V gave up 0 bases and J gave up 4 bases, with 15 bases separating them. The germline CDR1 and CDR2 sequences are MNHNY and SVGAGI (reference sequence). Written as DNA, the CDR3 is TGTGCCAGCAGTTACTCGAAGGTGGAGTCGATAGAGACCCAGTACTTC. Its protein product is CASSYSKVESIETQYF.

This clonotype was observed at least ten times. The rearrangement links TRBV28 to TRBJ2-7; the D is unclear. Germline assignment: CDR1 MDHEN and CDR2 SYDVKM. Trimming shortened V by 4 bases and J by 4 bases, and 5 bases separated the two germline ends. The CDR3 totals 11 residues. The CDR3 protein is CASSSPYEQYF. The CDR3 DNA reads TGTGCCAGCAGTTCACCTTACGAGCAGTACTTC.

The rearrangement links TRBV9 to TRBJ2-3; the D is unclear. Germline loops: CDR1 SGDLS, CDR2 YYNGEE. V was shortened by 4 bases and J by 1 base, with 16 bases between the two germline ends. This CDR3 has 16 residues. CDR3 in amino acids: CASSTHLYLGTDTQYF. CDR3 nucleotides: TGTGCCAGCAGCACCCACCTTTACCTGGGCACAGATACGCAGTATTTT.